This T cell receptor (beta chain) comes out of a study of blood T cell repertoires in COVID-19. Overall study: Acute and convalescent COVID-19 samples came from the United States, Italy and Spain. PBMCs, B-cell-depleted T cells, or T cells provided the cDNA or gDNA that made up the material.

Per the original methods: It was from reference gene primer amplification that nucleated cell counts were estimated. This table comes from immunoSEQ multiplex PCR, and its TCRdb copy is limited to in-frame clones, with some not included. V and J calls plus clone size are reproduced from that table; the DNA served to infer D and trimming. Of 250,000 to 350,000 clones listed, about 89% were seen once; the top ten hold roughly 0.96%. Germline assignment: CDR1 SGHNT and CDR2 YENEEA. The CDR3 is 20 residues long. V dropped 5 bases and J dropped 1; count of bases not matched to a gene: 16. Sequenced sample: peripheral blood. The chain is built from TRBV11-3 and TRBJ2-3; 12 bases fit TRBD2. This receptor was obtained from a woman aged 40 to 50 who had recovered from COVID-19. The CDR3 coding sequence is TGTGCCAGCAGCGCAGCGGAGACTAGCGGGGGTCTTGGGGGCACAGATACGCAGTATTTT. Amino acid sequence: CASSAAETSGGLGGTDTQYF.